This T cell receptor (beta chain) was found in a study of cytomegalovirus exposure and HLA in healthy donors. Study-level findings and limits: From TCR beta sequences, most subjects' HLA-A and HLA-B alleles were reportedly predicted accurately. Being productive about 87% or about 30% of the time was typical of most TCR beta V segments in an earlier analysis.

PCR involved 60 Vbeta and 13 Jbeta primers. Measured with immunoSEQ multiplex PCR; TCRdb has only the in-frame clones, and not every one. The table shows some 54,000 clones, with approximately 80% occurring only once. For this clone: No antigen is known for it.

The CDR3 length is 15 residues. The germline V gene encodes CDR1 KGHSH and CDR2 LQKENI. The V end lost 3 bases, the J end lost 6 bases, and 12 bases lay between the germline ends. The sequenced material came from PBMCs. The chain couples TRBV18 to TRBJ1-6; maybe TRBD1 (5 bases). The clonotype originates from a male donor in good health and CMV-seronegative. As DNA, the CDR3 is TGTGCCAGCTCACCGCGGGGGACCACTAATTCACCCCTCCACTTT. It codes for CASSPRGTTNSPLHF. The full variable domain, with the rest looked up from reference TRBV18 and TRBJ1-6, is NAGVMQNPRHLVRRRGQEARLRCSPMKGHSHVYWYRQLPEEGLKFMVYLQKENIIDESGMPKERFSAEFPKEGPSILRIQQVVRGDSAAYFCASSPRGTTNSPLHFGNGTRLTVT.